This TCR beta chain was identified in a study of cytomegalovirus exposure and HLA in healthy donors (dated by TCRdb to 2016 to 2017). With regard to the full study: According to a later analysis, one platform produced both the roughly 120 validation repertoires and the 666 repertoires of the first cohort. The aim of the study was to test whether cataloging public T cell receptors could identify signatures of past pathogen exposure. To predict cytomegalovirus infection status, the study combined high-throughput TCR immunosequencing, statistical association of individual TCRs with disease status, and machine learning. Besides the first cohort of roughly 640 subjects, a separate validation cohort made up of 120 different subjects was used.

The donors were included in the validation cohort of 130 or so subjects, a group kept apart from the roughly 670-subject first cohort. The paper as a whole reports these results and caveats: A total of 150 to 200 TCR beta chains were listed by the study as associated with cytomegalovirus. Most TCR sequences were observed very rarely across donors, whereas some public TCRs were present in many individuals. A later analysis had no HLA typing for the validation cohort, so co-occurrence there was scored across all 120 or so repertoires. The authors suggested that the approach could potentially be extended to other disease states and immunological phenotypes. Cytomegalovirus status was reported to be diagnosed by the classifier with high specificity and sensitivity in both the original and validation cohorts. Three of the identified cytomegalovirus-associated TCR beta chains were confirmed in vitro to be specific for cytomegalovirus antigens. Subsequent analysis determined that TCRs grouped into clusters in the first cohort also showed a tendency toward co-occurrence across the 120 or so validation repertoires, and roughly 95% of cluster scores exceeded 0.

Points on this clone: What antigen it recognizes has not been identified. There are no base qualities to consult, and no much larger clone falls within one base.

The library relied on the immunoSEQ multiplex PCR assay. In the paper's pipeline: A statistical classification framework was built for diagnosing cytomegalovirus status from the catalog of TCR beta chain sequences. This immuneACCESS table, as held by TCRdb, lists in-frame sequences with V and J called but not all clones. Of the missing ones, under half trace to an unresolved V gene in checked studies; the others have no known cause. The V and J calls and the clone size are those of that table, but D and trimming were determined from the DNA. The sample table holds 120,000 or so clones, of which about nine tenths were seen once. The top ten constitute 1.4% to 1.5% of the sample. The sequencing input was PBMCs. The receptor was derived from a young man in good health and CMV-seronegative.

CDR3 loop: CASSLRTGGGSDTQYF. The DNA sequence follows: TGTGCCAGCAGCCTCCGGACAGGGGGGGGCTCAGATACGCAGTATTTT. The V and J segments used are TRBV7-7 and TRBJ2-3; 10 bases in between match TRBD1. From the cysteine up to the phenylalanine, the CDR3 has a length of 16 residues. Just CDR3 DNA is preserved here, 48 bases in frame from base 1. From a lookup of the germline V gene (reference sequence), CDR1 and CDR2 are SSHAT and FNYEAQ. V trim: 5 bases; J trim: 4 bases; unmatched bases: 9.